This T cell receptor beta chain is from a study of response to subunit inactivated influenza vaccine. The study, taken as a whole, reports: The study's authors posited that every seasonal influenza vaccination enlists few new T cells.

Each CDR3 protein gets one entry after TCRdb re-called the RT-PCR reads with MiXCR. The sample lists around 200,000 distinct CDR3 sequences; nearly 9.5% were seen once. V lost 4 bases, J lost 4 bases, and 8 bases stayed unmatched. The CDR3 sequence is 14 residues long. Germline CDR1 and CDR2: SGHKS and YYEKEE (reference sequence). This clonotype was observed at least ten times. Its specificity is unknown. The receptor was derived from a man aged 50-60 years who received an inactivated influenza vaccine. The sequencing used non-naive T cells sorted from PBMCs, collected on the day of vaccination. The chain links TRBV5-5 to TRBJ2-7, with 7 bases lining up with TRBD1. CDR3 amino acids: CASSNGQVSYEQYF. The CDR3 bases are TGTGCCAGCAGCAACGGACAGGTTTCGTACGAGCAGTACTTC.